This T cell receptor (beta chain) was captured in a study of blood T cell repertoires in COVID-19. Across the study: Spain, Italy and the United States supplied samples that represented acute and convalescent COVID-19. Sample material is recorded as cDNA or gDNA derived from T cells, B-cell-depleted T cells, or PBMCs.

Original data processing: Estimation of nucleated cell counts was performed using reference gene primer amplification. The repertoire was sequenced with immunoSEQ multiplex PCR; TCRdb's copy has only in-frame clones and lacks some. V, J and clone size are those of that table, while D and trimming were read from the DNA. The sample has 120,000 to 150,000 clones, about 87% seen once; the top ten hold over 9.5%. Per the germline V gene, CDR1 is LNHDA and CDR2 is SQIVND (reference sequence). V lost 5 bases and J lost 3, with 11 bases in between. CDR3 size: 14 residues. This chain links TRBV19 with TRBJ2-1; D uncertain. The TCR was taken from a man aged 55 to 70 with active or convalescent COVID-19. Material: peripheral blood. The CDR3 DNA sequence: TGTGCCAGTAGTTCACCAGTCCACTACAATGAGCAGTTCTTC. It codes for CASSSPVHYNEQFF.